Listed below are T cell receptor beta chains from one sample, sequenced in a study of blood T cell repertoires in COVID-19. Only in-frame clones appear in the TCRdb table, and some are missing; sequencing was by immunoSEQ multiplex PCR. Here the sample spans approximately 140,000 clones, around 85% being singletons. Material: peripheral blood. These receptors were collected from a middle-aged woman with active or convalescent COVID-19. Both conserved end residues are trimmed from each CDR3.

v_call,j_call,cdr3_aa
TRBV6-2/TRBV6-3,TRBJ2-7,ASSYSPGRGAEQY
TRBV30,TRBJ2-1,AWRSSGSFDEQF
TRBV9,TRBJ2-1,ASSDNPAGGPANEQF
TRBV30,TRBJ1-4,AWSVSGNEKLF
TRBV27,TRBJ1-3,ASSPQREAGNTIY
TRBV6-5,TRBJ2-7,ASSATHGYEQY
TRBV21-1,TRBJ2-1,ASSTPGQGYNEQF
TRBV7-9,TRBJ2-7,ASLLSSSYEQY
TRBV7-9,TRBJ2-7,ASSSRRDRVYEQY
TRBV29-1,TRBJ2-5,SIRGLEETQY
TRBV3-1/TRBV3-2,TRBJ2-7,ASSQESQGSYEQY
TRBV15,TRBJ1-4,ATSRGDLGAGTNEKLF
TRBV28,TRBJ2-2,ASSFLSSTAGGRTGELF
TRBV11-2,TRBJ1-1,ASSEPLPSFTEAF
TRBV2,TRBJ2-3,ASSALGVASTDTQY
TRBV28,TRBJ1-1,ASSFFTGLTEAF
TRBV29-1,TRBJ1-1,SVLGPGTEAF
TRBV5-1,TRBJ1-1,ASGRAKFFQGMNTEAF
TRBV5-6,TRBJ2-3,ASSHGVRQGYTQY
TRBV6-2/TRBV6-3,TRBJ2-5,ASSYLLAGETQY
TRBV3-1/TRBV3-2,TRBJ2-5,ASSQDRDRVGETQY
TRBV7-8,TRBJ1-1,ASSRGNRLNTEAF
TRBV19,TRBJ1-2,ASSILVPANYGYT
TRBV28,TRBJ2-3,ASTRADTQY
TRBV6-5,TRBJ2-3,ASSTLPGAQY
TRBV9,TRBJ2-3,ASSEGLARGTQY
TRBV11-2,TRBJ1-2,ASSPTEGNYGYT
TRBV5-6,TRBJ1-6,ASSWRGTGGNSPLH
TRBV27,TRBJ2-7,ASSSPGEQY
TRBV5-1,TRBJ1-6,ASSLEGQASPPLH
TRBV3-1/TRBV3-2,TRBJ1-2,ASSQDSRGVRYGYT
TRBV27,TRBJ2-7,ASSFFGQASYEQY
TRBV7-9,TRBJ2-3,ASSLVRLAGADTQY
TRBV19,TRBJ1-1,ASSIDRDTEAF
TRBV7-2,TRBJ1-5,ASSFSRDQPQH
TRBV28,TRBJ2-2,ASTWDRDNTGELF
TRBV2,TRBJ1-2,ASSPGQGGSGYT
TRBV7-2,TRBJ1-4,ASSLGGTRHEKLF
TRBV5-4,TRBJ2-3,ASSWGTSGLTDTQY
TRBV25-1,TRBJ1-5,ASSRQGGQPQH
TRBV18,TRBJ1-4,ASSLGEKLF
TRBV7-9,TRBJ1-5,ASSLATGTGDQPQH
TRBV18,TRBJ1-1,ASSPGQIEAF
TRBV10-2,TRBJ2-5,ASSPTGGQETQY
TRBV11-2,TRBJ1-5,ASSLGSGFSSNQPQH
TRBV19,TRBJ1-6,ASRVQGANSPLH
TRBV27,TRBJ1-6,ASSWISPGTVNSPLH
TRBV10-1,TRBJ1-4,ASSSYEKLF
TRBV18,TRBJ1-1,ASSLGVGNTEAF
TRBV27,TRBJ2-7,ASRASQGYEQY
TRBV7-2,TRBJ1-2,ASSSQKNYGYT
TRBV10-2,TRBJ2-5,ASSKPSSGGAWETQY
TRBV6-1,TRBJ2-3,ASSEHRPGRGTDTQY
TRBV4-1,TRBJ2-7,ASSQTGQGVYEQY
TRBV3-1/TRBV3-2,TRBJ1-2,ASSPSQGARGYT